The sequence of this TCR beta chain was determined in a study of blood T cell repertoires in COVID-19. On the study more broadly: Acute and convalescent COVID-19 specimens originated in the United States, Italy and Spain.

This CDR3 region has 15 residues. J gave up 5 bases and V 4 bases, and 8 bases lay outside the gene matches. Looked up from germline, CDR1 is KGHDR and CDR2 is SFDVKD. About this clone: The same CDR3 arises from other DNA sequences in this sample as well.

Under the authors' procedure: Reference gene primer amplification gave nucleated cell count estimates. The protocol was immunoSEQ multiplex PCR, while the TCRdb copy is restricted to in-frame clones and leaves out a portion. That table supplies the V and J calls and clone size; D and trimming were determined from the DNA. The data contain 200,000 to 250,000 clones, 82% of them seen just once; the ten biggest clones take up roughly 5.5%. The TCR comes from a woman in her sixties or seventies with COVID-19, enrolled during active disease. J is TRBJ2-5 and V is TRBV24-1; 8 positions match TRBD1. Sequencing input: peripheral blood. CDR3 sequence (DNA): TGTGCCACCAGTGACCCGACAGGGGTCAGGGAGACCCAGTACTTC. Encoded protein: CATSDPTGVRETQYF.